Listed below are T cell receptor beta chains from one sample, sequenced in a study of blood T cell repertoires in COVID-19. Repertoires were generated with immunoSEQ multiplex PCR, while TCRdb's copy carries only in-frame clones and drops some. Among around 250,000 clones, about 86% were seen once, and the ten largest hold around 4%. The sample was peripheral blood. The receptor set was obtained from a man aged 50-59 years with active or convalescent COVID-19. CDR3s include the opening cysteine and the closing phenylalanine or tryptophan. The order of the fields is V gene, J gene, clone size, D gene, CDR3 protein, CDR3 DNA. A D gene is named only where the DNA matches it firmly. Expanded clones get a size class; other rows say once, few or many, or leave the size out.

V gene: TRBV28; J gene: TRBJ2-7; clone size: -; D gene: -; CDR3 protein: CATFEGGAYEQYF; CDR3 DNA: TGTGCCACCTTTGAAGGGGGGGCCTACGAGCAGTACTTC
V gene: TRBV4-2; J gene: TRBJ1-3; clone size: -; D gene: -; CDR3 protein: CASSLETGSGNTIYF; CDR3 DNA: TGTGCCAGCAGCCTCGAAACGGGGTCTGGAAACACCATATATTTT
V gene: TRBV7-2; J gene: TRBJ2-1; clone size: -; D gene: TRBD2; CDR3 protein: CASSLSGGGSSLEQFF; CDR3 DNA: TGTGCCAGCAGCTTAAGCGGCGGGGGGTCCTCGCTCGAGCAGTTCTTC
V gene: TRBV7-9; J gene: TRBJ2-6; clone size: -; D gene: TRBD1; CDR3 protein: CAGLTWDRGHGANVLTF; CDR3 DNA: TGTGCCGGCTTAACGTGGGACAGGGGGCATGGGGCCAACGTCCTGACTTTC
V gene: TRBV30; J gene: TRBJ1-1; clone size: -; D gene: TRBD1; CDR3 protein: CALRRTGGNTEAFF; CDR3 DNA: TGTGCCTTACGAAGGACAGGGGGGAACACTGAAGCTTTCTTT
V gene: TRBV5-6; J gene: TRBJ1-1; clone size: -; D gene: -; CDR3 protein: CASSRNDRTEAFF; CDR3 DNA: TGTGCCAGCAGCCGCAATGATCGGACTGAAGCTTTCTTT
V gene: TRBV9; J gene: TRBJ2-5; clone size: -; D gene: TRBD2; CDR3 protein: CASSGGGGAQETQYF; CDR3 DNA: TGTGCCAGCAGTGGAGGCGGGGGGGCCCAAGAGACCCAGTACTTC
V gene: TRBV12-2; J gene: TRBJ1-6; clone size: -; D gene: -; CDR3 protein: CASREYPTEREDPLHF; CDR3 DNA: TGTGCAAGTCGCGAATATCCCACGGAAAGGGAGGATCCCCTCCACTTT
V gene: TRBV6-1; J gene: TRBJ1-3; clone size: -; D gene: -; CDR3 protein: CASSEYSSGNTIYF; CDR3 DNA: TGTGCCAGCAGTGAGTACAGCTCTGGAAACACCATATATTTT
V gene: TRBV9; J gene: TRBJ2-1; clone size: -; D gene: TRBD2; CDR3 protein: CASSVEAGGGVNEQFF; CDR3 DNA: TGTGCCAGCAGCGTAGAAGCGGGCGGGGGGGTTAATGAGCAGTTCTTC
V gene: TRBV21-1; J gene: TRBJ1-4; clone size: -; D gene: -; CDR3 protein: CASSLTGVALVEKLFF; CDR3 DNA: TGTGCCAGCAGCTTGACAGGGGTTGCGTTGGTTGAAAAACTGTTTTTT
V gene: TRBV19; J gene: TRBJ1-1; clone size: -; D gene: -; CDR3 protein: CASSTPGGYTEAFF; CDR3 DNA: TGTGCCAGTAGTACCCCCGGCGGGTACACTGAAGCTTTCTTT
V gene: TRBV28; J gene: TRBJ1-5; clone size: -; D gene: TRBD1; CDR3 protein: CASSRQGRSQPQHF; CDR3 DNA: TGTGCCAGCAGTCGACAGGGACGAAGTCAGCCCCAGCATTTT
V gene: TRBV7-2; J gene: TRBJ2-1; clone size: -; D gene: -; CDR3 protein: CASSFPSGGTSYNEQFF; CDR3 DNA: TGTGCCAGCAGCTTCCCCAGTGGGGGGACTTCCTACAATGAGCAGTTCTTC
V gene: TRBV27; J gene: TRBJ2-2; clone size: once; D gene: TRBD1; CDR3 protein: CASRGQGVPGTGELFF; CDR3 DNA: TGTGCCAGCCGCGGACAGGGGGTCCCGGGCACCGGGGAGCTGTTTTTT
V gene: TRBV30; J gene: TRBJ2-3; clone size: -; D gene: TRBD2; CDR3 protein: CAWRGAGGLLGTQYF; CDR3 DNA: TGTGCCTGGAGGGGGGCGGGAGGTCTCTTGGGTACGCAGTATTTT
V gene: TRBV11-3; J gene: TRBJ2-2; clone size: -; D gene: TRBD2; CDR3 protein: CASSYGRGGTGELFF; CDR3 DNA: TGTGCCAGCAGCTACGGGCGGGGGGGCACCGGGGAGCTGTTTTTT
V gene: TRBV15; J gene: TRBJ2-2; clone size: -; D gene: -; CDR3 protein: CATSSPAGANTGELFF; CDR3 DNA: TGTGCCACCAGCAGTCCCGCGGGGGCTAACACCGGGGAGCTGTTTTTT
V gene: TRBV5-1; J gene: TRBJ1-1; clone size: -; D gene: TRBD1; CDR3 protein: CASKVTGVGMNTEAFF; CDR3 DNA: TGCGCCAGCAAGGTAACAGGGGTGGGTATGAACACTGAAGCTTTCTTT
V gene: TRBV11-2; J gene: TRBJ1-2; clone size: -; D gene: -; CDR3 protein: CASSIRGRYGYTF; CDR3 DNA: TGTGCCAGCAGCATAAGAGGGAGGTATGGCTACACTTTC
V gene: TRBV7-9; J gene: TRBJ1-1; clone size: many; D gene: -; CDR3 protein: CASTPGGAQNTEAFF; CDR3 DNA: TGTGCCAGCACCCCGGGTGGGGCCCAGAACACTGAAGCTTTCTTT
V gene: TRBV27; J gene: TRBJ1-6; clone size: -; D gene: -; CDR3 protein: CASSSQGGNSPLHF; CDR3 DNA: TGTGCCAGCAGTTCACAGGGTGGTAATTCACCCCTCCACTTT
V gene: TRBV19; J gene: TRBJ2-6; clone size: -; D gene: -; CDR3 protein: CASSMIDTGANVLTF; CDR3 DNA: TGTGCCAGTAGTATGATTGACACTGGGGCCAACGTCCTGACTTTC
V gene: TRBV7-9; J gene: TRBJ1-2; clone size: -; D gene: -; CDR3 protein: CASSLAPRTVNYGYTF; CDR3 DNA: TGTGCCAGCAGCTTAGCCCCCAGGACAGTTAACTATGGCTACACCTTC
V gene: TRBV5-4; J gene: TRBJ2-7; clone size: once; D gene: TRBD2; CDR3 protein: CASSSGLAGGSPYEQYF; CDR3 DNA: TGTGCCAGCAGCTCTGGACTAGCGGGGGGTAGCCCCTACGAGCAGTACTTC
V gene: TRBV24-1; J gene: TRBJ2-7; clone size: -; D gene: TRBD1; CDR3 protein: CATSDRGGGYEQYF; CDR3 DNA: TGTGCCACCAGTGATAGAGGGGGCGGGTACGAGCAGTACTTC
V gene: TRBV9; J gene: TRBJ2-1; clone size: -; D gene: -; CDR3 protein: CASSVGGGGLVKYRNEQFF; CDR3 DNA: TGTGCCAGCAGCGTAGGTGGGGGGGGCCTGGTAAAGTATCGGAATGAGCAGTTCTTC
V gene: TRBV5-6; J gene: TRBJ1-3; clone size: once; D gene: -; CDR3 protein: CASSLGDNLSGNTIYF; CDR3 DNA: TGTGCCAGCAGCTTGGGGGACAACCTCTCTGGAAACACCATATATTTT
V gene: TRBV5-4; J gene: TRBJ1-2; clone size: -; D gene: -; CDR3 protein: CASSLSRGAYGYTF; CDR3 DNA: TGTGCCAGCAGCTTGTCAAGGGGTGCCTATGGCTACACCTTC
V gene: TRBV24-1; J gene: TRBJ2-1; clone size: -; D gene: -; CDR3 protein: CATSGNLDEQFF; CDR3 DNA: TGTGCCACCAGTGGTAATCTCGATGAGCAGTTCTTC
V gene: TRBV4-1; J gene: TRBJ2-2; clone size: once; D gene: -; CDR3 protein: CASSQVTLPGGELFF; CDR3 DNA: TGCGCCAGCAGCCAAGTGACACTCCCTGGCGGGGAGCTGTTTTTT
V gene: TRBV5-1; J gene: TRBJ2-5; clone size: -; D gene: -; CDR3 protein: CASSLGVAQETQYF; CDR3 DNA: TGCGCCAGCAGCTTGGGGGTAGCACAAGAGACCCAGTACTTC
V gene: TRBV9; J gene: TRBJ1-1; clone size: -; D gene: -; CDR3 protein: CASSVLGALNTEAFF; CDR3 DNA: TGTGCCAGCAGCGTACTAGGGGCTTTGAACACTGAAGCTTTCTTT
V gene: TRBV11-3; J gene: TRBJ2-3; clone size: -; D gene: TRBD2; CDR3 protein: CASSSWTSGGAGTDTQYF; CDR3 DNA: TGTGCCAGCAGCTCCTGGACTAGCGGGGGGGCGGGCACAGATACGCAGTATTTT
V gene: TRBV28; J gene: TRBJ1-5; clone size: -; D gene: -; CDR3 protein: CASSLLGGPISNQPQHF; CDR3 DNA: TGTGCCAGCAGTTTATTGGGAGGGCCCATTAGCAATCAGCCCCAGCATTTT
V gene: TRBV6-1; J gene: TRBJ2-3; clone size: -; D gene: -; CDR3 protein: CASSEHWGRSTDTQYF; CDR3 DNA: TGTGCCAGCAGTGAGCACTGGGGGCGTAGCACAGATACGCAGTATTTT
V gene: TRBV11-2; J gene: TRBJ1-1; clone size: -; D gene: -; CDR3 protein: CASSLDRGAPGDTEAFF; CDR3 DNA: TGTGCCAGCAGCTTAGATCGGGGGGCCCCCGGGGACACTGAAGCTTTCTTT